The source of this T cell receptor beta chain is a study of control samples from healthy donors and cancer patients. This CDR3 has 12 residues. With 1 base removed from V and 6 bases from J, the gap between germline ends came to 8 bases. Germline assignment: CDR1 SGHRS and CDR2 YFSETQ. The method was immunoSEQ multiplex PCR; TCRdb's version includes in-frame clones alone and lacks a portion of them. The table lists 70,000 or so clones, around 92% of them singletons. The material sequenced was PBMCs. The rearrangement uses TRBV5-1 and TRBJ2-7; no firm D call. This clonotype was sampled from a man aged 55 to 70 with lung cancer. CDR3 protein: CASSLNGGEQYV. The CDR3 DNA reads TGCGCCAGCAGCTTGAACGGCGGCGAGCAGTACGTC.